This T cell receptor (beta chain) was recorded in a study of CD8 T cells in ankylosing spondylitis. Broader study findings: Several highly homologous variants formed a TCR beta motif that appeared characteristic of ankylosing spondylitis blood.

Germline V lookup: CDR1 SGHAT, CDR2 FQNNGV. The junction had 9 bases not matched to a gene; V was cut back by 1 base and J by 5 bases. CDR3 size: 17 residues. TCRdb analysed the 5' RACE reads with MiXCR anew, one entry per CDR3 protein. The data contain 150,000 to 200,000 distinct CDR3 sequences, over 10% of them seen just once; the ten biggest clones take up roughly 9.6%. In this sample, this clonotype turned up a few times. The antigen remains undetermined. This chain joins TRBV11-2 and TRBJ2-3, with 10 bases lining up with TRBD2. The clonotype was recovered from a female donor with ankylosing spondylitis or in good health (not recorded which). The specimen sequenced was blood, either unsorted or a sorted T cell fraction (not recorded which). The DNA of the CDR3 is TGTGCCAGCAGCTTAGCCCCAGCGGGAGGGCCTAGAGATACGCAGTATTTT. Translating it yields CASSLAPAGGPRDTQYF.